This passage covers 32 T cell receptor beta chains from one sample sequenced in a study of shared clonotypes between healthy human individuals. TCRdb keeps only in-frame clones here, not all; method: immunoSEQ multiplex PCR. The sample has about 1.5 million clones; approximately 96% are singletons. The sequenced sample consisted of naive CD4+ T cells sorted from blood. The subset was: CD45RA+ positively selected. All receptors come from a man under 40 in good health.

The chain joins TRBV9 to TRBJ2-2, with D possibly TRBD2 on 5 matching bases. V lost 0 bases to trimming and J lost 1 base, with 10 bases between them. Germline-derived CDR1 and CDR2 are SGDLS and YYNGEE. The CDR3 covers 16 residues. The CDR3 DNA follows: TGTGCCAGCAGCGTAGCCGGGAACCGGAACACCGGGGAGCTGTTTTTT. Protein: CASSVAGNRNTGELFF.

This chain joins TRBV14 and TRBJ2-7; no reliable D call. Deletions cut 0 bases from V and 6 bases from J, with 6 bases between. Per the germline V gene, CDR1 is SGHDN and CDR2 is FVKESK. CDR3 length: 12 amino acids. CDR3 sequence: CASSQDFREQYF. DNA for the CDR3: TGTGCCAGCAGCCAAGATTTCCGCGAGCAGTACTTC.

The rearrangement links TRBV5-1 to TRBJ2-3, with 10 bases lining up with TRBD2. In germline, CDR1 is SGHRS, CDR2 YFSETQ. This CDR3 has 15 residues. J gave up 4 bases and V 5 bases, and 7 bases lay outside the gene matches. CDR3 region: CASRTLAGVADTQYF. DNA of the CDR3: TGCGCCAGCAGGACCCTAGCGGGAGTCGCAGATACGCAGTATTTT.

The rearrangement links TRBV7-2 to TRBJ2-1; D might be TRBD2 (5 bases). V lost 6 bases to trimming and J lost 5 bases, with 14 bases between them. Germline CDR1 reads SGHTA; CDR2 reads FQGNSA. The CDR3 spans 14 residues. This chain's CDR3 is CASSRRGRDNEQFF. For the CDR3, the DNA is TGTGCCAGCAGTAGAAGAGGGCGGGACAATGAGCAGTTCTTC.

The chain joins TRBV28 to TRBJ1-2, with TRBD1 matching 7 bases. CDR1 and CDR2 from the germline V gene are MDHEN and SYDVKM. The V segment lost 1 base and the J segment 6 bases; nucleotides outside the gene matches: 5. The CDR3 consists of 14 residues. CDR3 nucleotide sequence: TGTGCCAGCAGTTTATCGACAGGGTTCCATGGCTACACCTTC. As protein: CASSLSTGFHGYTF.

The chain joins TRBV25-1 to TRBJ1-3; D call uncertain. The germline gives CDR1 MGHDK, CDR2 SYGVNS. This CDR3 contains 12 residues. The V end was cut by 3 bases, the J end by 3 bases, with 3 bases between. CDR3 loop: CASSDGGNTIYF. CDR3 sequence (DNA): TGTGCCAGCAGTGACGGTGGAAACACCATATATTTT.

The chain joins TRBV28 to TRBJ2-5; D is unclear. V was clipped by 5 bases and J by 4 bases, with 14 bases between them. The CDR3 has 14 amino acids. Germline V gene lookup returns CDR1 MDHEN and CDR2 SYDVKM. The CDR3 coding sequence is TGTGCCAGCAGTAACCGGGCCGGTAGAGAGACCCAGTACTTC. Its translation: CASSNRAGRETQYF.

The chain has TRBV2 and TRBJ2-1; the match to TRBD2 covers 8 bases. The germline V gene has CDR1 SNHLY and CDR2 FYNNEI. The length of the CDR3 is 15 residues. J gave up 4 bases and V 7 bases, and 9 bases lay outside the gene matches. The CDR3 region is CASIQGSGSYNEQFF. CDR3 sequence (DNA): TGTGCCAGCATCCAAGGAAGCGGGAGTTACAATGAGCAGTTCTTC.

The chain combines TRBV2 with TRBJ2-3; 14 nucleotides line up with TRBD2. Germline CDR1 is SNHLY and CDR2 is FYNNEI. The CDR3 loop spans 15 amino acids. J gave up 9 bases and V 3 bases, and 5 bases lay outside the gene matches. The DNA for the CDR3 is TGTGCCAGCAGTGAGACTAGCGGGAGGGCTCGGACGCAGTATTTT. Protein product: CASSETSGRARTQYF. The full variable domain, with the rest looked up from reference TRBV2 and TRBJ2-3, is EPEVTQTPSHQVTQMGQEVILRCVPISNHLYFYWYRQILGQKVEFLVSFYNNEISEKSEIFDDQFSVERPDGSNFTLKIRSTKLEDSAMYFCASSETSGRARTQYFGPGTRLTVL.

The chain uses TRBV5-6 and TRBJ2-7; D remains unclear. The CDR3 contains 14 residues. Trimming shortened V by 1 base and J by 6 bases, and 14 bases separated the two germline ends. In germline, CDR1 is SGHDT, CDR2 YYEEEE. As DNA, the CDR3 is TGTGCCAGCAGCTTGTCGGGCAGGTTGGGCGAGCAGTACTTC. Translation gives CASSLSGRLGEQYF.

The chain links TRBV14 to TRBJ2-5, with D hard to call. The V gene lost 3 bases and the J gene lost 5 bases, with 10 bases spanning the gap. The CDR3 has 13 amino acids. Germline CDR1 SGHDN, CDR2 FVKESK. CDR3 nucleotides: TGTGCCAGCAGCCATAGATCGGGCGAGACCCAGTACTTC. Amino acids: CASSHRSGETQYF.

The chain has TRBV4-3 and TRBJ1-2; the D is unclear. The CDR3 extends over 15 amino acids. Germline assignment: CDR1 LGHNA and CDR2 YSLEER. Trimming shortened V by 0 bases and J by 0 bases, and 8 bases separated the two germline ends. The CDR3 region is CASSQEGATNYGYTF. In DNA, the CDR3 is TGCGCCAGCAGCCAAGAAGGCGCTACTAACTATGGCTACACCTTC.

The V gene is TRBV5-1, the J gene TRBJ2-7, with TRBD2 matching over 11 bases. The V segment lost 4 bases and the J segment 3 bases; nucleotides outside the gene matches: 6. There are 15 residues in the CDR3. Germline V gene sequence: CDR1 SGHRS, CDR2 YFSETQ. In DNA form, the CDR3 reads TGCGCCAGCAGCCGCCAACTAGCGGGAGACTACGAGCAGTACTTC. It codes for CASSRQLAGDYEQYF.

This chain uses TRBV19 with TRBJ1-5; D possibly corresponds to TRBD1 (5 bases). The CDR3 covers 15 residues. V dropped 5 bases and J dropped 3 bases, with 14 bases sitting between them. CDR1 LNHDA and CDR2 SQIVND come from the germline V gene (reference sequence). CDR3 residues: CASSGGLGVNQPQHF. The CDR3 nucleotides read TGTGCCAGTAGTGGGGGACTAGGGGTCAATCAGCCCCAGCATTTT.

In this sample, this clone turned up once. The V and J genes are TRBV28 and TRBJ2-7; the match to TRBD2 covers 10 bases. Looked up from germline, CDR1 is MDHEN and CDR2 is SYDVKM. After removal of 8 bases from V and 2 bases from J, the junction contained 6 bases not matched to a gene. The CDR3 length is 14 residues. The CDR3 region has the DNA TGTGCCAGCTTTACCGGGACTAGCGCCTACGAGCAGTACTTC. The encoded protein is CASFTGTSAYEQYF.

CDR3 region: CASSKTRNEQFF. The CDR3 DNA reads as TGTGCCAGCAGCAAAACCAGGAATGAGCAGTTCTTC. This chain joins TRBV7-2 and TRBJ2-1, with no clear D. Per germline, CDR1 SGHTA and CDR2 FQGNSA. Trimming took off 5 bases at V and 7 bases at J, with 9 bases between the two ends. The CDR3 length is 12 residues.

The chain recombines TRBV28 with TRBJ2-3; D possibly corresponds to TRBD1 (6 bases). The germline CDR1 and CDR2 sequences are MDHEN and SYDVKM. This CDR3 is 17 amino acids long. V was trimmed by 5 bases and J by 1 base, leaving 19 bases between them. The CDR3: CASSPRQVLRGTDTQYF. In DNA form, the CDR3 reads TGTGCCAGCAGTCCCCGACAGGTTCTCAGAGGCACAGATACGCAGTATTTT.

In regard to this clone: Other DNA sequences of this sample code for an identical CDR3. V gene TRBV28 combines with J gene TRBJ2-2; D not certain. The CDR3 is made up of 12 amino acids. Trimming pared 6 bases from V and 2 bases from J, leaving 4 bases between. In germline, CDR1 is MDHEN, CDR2 SYDVKM. As DNA, the CDR3 is TGTGCCAGCAGCATCAACACCGGGGAGCTGTTTTTT. The encoded protein is CASSINTGELFF.

The chain joins TRBV4-1 to TRBJ2-5; no clear D. Looked up from germline, CDR1 is MGHRA and CDR2 is YSYEKL. This CDR3 is 16 amino acids long. With 0 bases removed from V and 1 base from J, the gap between germline ends came to 12 bases. The CDR3 DNA follows: TGCGCCAGCAGCCAAGATGGGCCACCACTCCAAGAGACCCAGTACTTC. Translated: CASSQDGPPLQETQYF.

The chain has TRBV5-1 and TRBJ2-2; D gene uncertain. The V gene's germline CDR1 is SGHRS and CDR2 YFSETQ. This CDR3 has 17 amino acids. Trimming pared 1 base from V and 6 bases from J, leaving 19 bases between. In DNA, the CDR3 is TGCGCCAGCAGCTTGATGAAGGGCCGGATTAACTCCGGGGAGCTGTTTTTT. Its protein is CASSLMKGRINSGELFF.

This clone appeared once. The chain links TRBV21-1 to TRBJ1-4. TRBV21-1 is a recognized pseudogene. The CDR3 is 13 residues long. Here the CDR3 DNA reads TGTGCCAGCATCGGGAAGGTAGGAGAAAAACTGTTTTTT. Protein: CASIGKVGEKLFF.

The chain uses TRBV19 and TRBJ2-2, with a possible D match to TRBD2 (6 bases). The germline CDR1 and CDR2 sequences are LNHDA and SQIVND (reference sequence). The CDR3 extends over 16 amino acids. Trimming shortened V by 4 bases and J by 1 base, and 13 bases separated the two germline ends. The CDR3: CASSTAGRLNTGELFF. The CDR3 region has the DNA TGTGCCAGTAGTACTGCGGGACGTTTGAACACCGGGGAGCTGTTTTTT.

The chain couples TRBV11-3 to TRBJ2-3; a possible D gene is TRBD1 (6 bases). The CDR3 length is 14 residues. Germline assignment: CDR1 SGHNT and CDR2 YENEEA. Trimming cost V 5 bases and J 3 bases, with 12 bases left between them. CDR3 DNA: TGTGCCAGCAGCCGCAGGCAGGGGACAGATACGCAGTATTTT. It codes for CASSRRQGTDTQYF.

As to this clone: One junction end disagrees with the germline gene, perhaps due to a read error. The chain uses TRBV7-7 and TRBJ1-4, with D possibly TRBD1 on 5 matching bases. This CDR3 spans 15 amino acids. Germline-derived CDR1 and CDR2 are SSHAT and FNYEAQ (reference sequence). The CDR3 DNA sequence: TGTGCTAGCAGCTTAGAGGGCAGGACAAATGAAAAACTGTTTTTT. Translated, it gives CASSLEGRTNEKLFF.

The chain carries TRBV7-2 and TRBJ1-2; TRBD1 is a possible D gene (5 bases). The V gene lost 3 bases and the J gene lost 4 bases, with 15 bases spanning the gap. From germline, CDR1 is SGHTA and CDR2 FQGNSA. The CDR3 has 15 amino acids. This CDR3 reads CASSFSPGLIYGYTF. For the CDR3, the DNA is TGTGCCAGCAGCTTCAGTCCGGGGCTGATCTATGGCTACACCTTC.

This clone showed up just a few times. The chain combines TRBV19 with TRBJ1-2; TRBD1 agrees at 8 bases. Germline assignment: CDR1 LNHDA and CDR2 SQIVND (reference sequence). The CDR3 is 15 residues long. V shed 5 bases, J shed 4 bases, and the junction held 9 bases outside the gene matches. The CDR3 DNA reads as TGTGCCAGTAGTCACACAGGGGGGCGCGGCTATGGCTACACCTTC. Protein product: CASSHTGGRGYGYTF.

V usage is TRBV18 and J usage is TRBJ2-2; D unclear. With 2 bases removed from V and 0 bases from J, the gap between germline ends came to 10 bases. CDR3 length: 16 residues. Germline V gene lookup returns CDR1 KGHSH and CDR2 LQKENI. DNA for the CDR3: TGTGCCAGCTCACCAAGGCCAGCGACGAACACCGGGGAGCTGTTTTTT. Translating it yields CASSPRPATNTGELFF.

The chain couples TRBV11-1 to TRBJ2-7; possibly TRBD1 for D (6 bases). Germline V CDR1 and CDR2: SGHAT, FQDESV (reference sequence). Trimming left V 5 bases short and J 2 bases short, with 10 bases between. CDR3 size: 13 residues. The CDR3: CASSKPGAYEQYF. For the CDR3, the DNA is TGTGCCAGCAGCAAACCAGGGGCCTACGAGCAGTACTTC.

The CDR3 is CASSSAGTNTEAFF. The CDR3, as DNA: TGTGCCAGCTCATCGGCAGGGACGAACACTGAAGCTTTCTTT. The chain couples TRBV18 to TRBJ1-1; possible D gene TRBD1, 5 bases. The V end was cut by 5 bases, the J end by 1 base, with 11 bases between. The germline CDR1 and CDR2 sequences are KGHSH and LQKENI. The CDR3 spans 14 residues. Full variable domain (missing parts from reference TRBV18 and TRBJ1-1): NAGVMQNPRHLVRRRGQEARLRCSPMKGHSHVYWYRQLPEEGLKFMVYLQKENIIDESGMPKERFSAEFPKEGPSILRIQQVVRGDSAAYFCASSSAGTNTEAFFGQGTRLTVV.

The genes are TRBV7-2 and TRBJ2-5; 9 bases are shared with TRBD1. CDR1 SGHTA and CDR2 FQGNSA come from the germline V gene. Trimming removed 5 bases from V and 7 bases from J; junction bases left unmatched: 2. CDR3 size: 12 residues. CDR3 region: CASSTGQGTQYF. As DNA, the CDR3 is TGTGCCAGCAGCACGGGACAGGGGACCCAGTACTTC.

The CDR3 sequence: CASSSPTSGSSYNEQFF. CDR3 in DNA: TGTGCCAGCAGCTCTCCTACTAGCGGGAGCTCCTACAATGAGCAGTTCTTC. The genes are TRBV5-4 and TRBJ2-1, with TRBD2 identical over 11 bases. V was pared by 3 bases and J by 0 bases, with 5 bases of the junction left unmatched. This CDR3 has 17 amino acids. Germline assignment: CDR1 SGHNT and CDR2 YYREEE (reference sequence).

The chain combines TRBV10-3 with TRBJ2-3; unclear D gene. The CDR3 loop spans 17 amino acids. V was clipped by 6 bases and J by 0 bases, with 19 bases between them. Germline loops: CDR1 ENHRY, CDR2 SYGVKD. The CDR3 nucleotides are TGTGCCATCAGCCCCCGCCGGGTTTCCGATAGCACAGATACGCAGTATTTT. This sequence encodes CAISPRRVSDSTDTQYF.